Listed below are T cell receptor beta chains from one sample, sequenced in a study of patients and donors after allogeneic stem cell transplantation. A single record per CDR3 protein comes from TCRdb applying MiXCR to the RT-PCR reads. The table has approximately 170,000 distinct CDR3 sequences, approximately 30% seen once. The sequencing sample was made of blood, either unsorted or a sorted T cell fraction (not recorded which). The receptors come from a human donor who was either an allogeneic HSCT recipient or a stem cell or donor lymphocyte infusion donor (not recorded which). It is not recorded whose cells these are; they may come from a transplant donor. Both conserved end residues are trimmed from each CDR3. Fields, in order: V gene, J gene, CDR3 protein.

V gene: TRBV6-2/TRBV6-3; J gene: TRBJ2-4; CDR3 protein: ASSFKDRTGNIQY
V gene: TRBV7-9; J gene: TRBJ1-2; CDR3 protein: ASSFKWTGHGYT
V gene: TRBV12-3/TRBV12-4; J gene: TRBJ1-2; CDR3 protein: ASRTGTDYGYT
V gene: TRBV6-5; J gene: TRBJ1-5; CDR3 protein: ASSTGQGVGNQPQH
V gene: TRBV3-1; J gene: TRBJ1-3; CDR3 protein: ASSQQTGRNTIY
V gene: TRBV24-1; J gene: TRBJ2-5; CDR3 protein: ATSDVTSGRFMETQY
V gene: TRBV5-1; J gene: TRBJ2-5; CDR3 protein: ASSLASTGGETQY
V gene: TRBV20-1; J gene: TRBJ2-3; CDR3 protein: SASAFRGQGPDTQY
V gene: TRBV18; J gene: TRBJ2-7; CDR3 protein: ASSPLFTGQGSHEQY
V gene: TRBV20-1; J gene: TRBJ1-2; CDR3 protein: SASSRFNYGYT
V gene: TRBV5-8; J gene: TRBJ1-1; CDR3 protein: ASSLRTGNTEAF
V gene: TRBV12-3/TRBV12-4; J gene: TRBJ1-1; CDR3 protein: ASSPAEAPEAF